Listed here is a single T cell receptor beta chain. This clone was recorded a few times. It has no known antigen specificity. Per-base qualities were not stored, and no clone one base away is much larger. The data were taken from a study of blood T cell repertoires in COVID-19 (TCRdb year 2020). Turning to the overall study: The collaborator samples originated in the United States, Italy and Spain and spanned the acute and convalescent phases of COVID-19. The material from the prospective study consisted of cDNA or gDNA derived from T cells, B-cell-depleted T cells, or PBMCs. Deeply sampled blood TCRbeta repertoires from subjects exposed to, actively infected with, or recovered from COVID-19 were included in the dataset. A freely available public database, intended as a resource for researchers studying the immune response to SARS-CoV-2, is where the repertoires were released. The samples were drawn from the first 160 participants of the ongoing ImmuneRACE study and from about 1,200 subjects provided by 6 global collaborators. A de-identified subject ID, COVID-19 status, age in years and sex were almost always included in the sample metadata. HLA class I and class II types, where available, came from metadata supplied by the sample provider rather than from assay-based typing. The investigation overall reported the following: The quantity of clinical and demographic metadata differed by source and by participant and was supplied without curation.

TCRbeta CDR3 regions were amplified from genomic DNA by means of the immunoSEQ Assay, a bias-controlled multiplex PCR. Turning to the authors' computational methods: Nucleated cell counts per sample were estimated from amplification of reference gene primers within the assay. To quantify the absolute abundance of each unique TCRbeta CDR3 rearrangement, sequence reads were collapsed and filtered. Productive Simpson clonality was computed per sample as the square root of Simpson's diversity index over productive rearrangements. The clones in this table, taken by TCRdb from immuneACCESS, are in-frame only. Not every clone is retained; where verified, under half of the shortfall comes from an unresolved V gene, and the cause of the rest is unknown. The V and J calls and clone size are taken from that table; D and trimming were inferred from the DNA. The sample table contains some 250,000 clones; only one count was recorded for roughly 86% of them. Together, the top ten hold about 3% of the sample.

Trimming accounts for 6 bases at V and 1 base at J, while the number of junction bases matched to no gene is 1. CDR1 MNHNY and CDR2 SVGAGI were looked up in the germline V gene (reference sequence). The CDR3 runs 13 amino acids, cysteine and phenylalanine included. CDR3 DNA only is kept here, 39 bases in frame from base 1. Another Seattle source contributed samples from volunteer blood donors who had recovered from COVID-19. The collaborating institutions used their own protocols to collect whole blood in K2EDTA tubes. For TCRbeta analysis, collaborators shipped samples in one of three forms: frozen whole blood, isolated PBMCs, or DNA extracted from either of those sample types.

Here the chain combines TRBV6-6 and TRBJ2-3; 7 bases in the middle match TRBD2. The TCR was taken from a woman in her twenties or thirties who had recovered from COVID-19. The sequenced sample was peripheral blood. The base sequence is TGTGCCAGCAGCCGGGGGGGCACAGATACGCAGTATTTT. This encodes CASSRGGTDTQYF.